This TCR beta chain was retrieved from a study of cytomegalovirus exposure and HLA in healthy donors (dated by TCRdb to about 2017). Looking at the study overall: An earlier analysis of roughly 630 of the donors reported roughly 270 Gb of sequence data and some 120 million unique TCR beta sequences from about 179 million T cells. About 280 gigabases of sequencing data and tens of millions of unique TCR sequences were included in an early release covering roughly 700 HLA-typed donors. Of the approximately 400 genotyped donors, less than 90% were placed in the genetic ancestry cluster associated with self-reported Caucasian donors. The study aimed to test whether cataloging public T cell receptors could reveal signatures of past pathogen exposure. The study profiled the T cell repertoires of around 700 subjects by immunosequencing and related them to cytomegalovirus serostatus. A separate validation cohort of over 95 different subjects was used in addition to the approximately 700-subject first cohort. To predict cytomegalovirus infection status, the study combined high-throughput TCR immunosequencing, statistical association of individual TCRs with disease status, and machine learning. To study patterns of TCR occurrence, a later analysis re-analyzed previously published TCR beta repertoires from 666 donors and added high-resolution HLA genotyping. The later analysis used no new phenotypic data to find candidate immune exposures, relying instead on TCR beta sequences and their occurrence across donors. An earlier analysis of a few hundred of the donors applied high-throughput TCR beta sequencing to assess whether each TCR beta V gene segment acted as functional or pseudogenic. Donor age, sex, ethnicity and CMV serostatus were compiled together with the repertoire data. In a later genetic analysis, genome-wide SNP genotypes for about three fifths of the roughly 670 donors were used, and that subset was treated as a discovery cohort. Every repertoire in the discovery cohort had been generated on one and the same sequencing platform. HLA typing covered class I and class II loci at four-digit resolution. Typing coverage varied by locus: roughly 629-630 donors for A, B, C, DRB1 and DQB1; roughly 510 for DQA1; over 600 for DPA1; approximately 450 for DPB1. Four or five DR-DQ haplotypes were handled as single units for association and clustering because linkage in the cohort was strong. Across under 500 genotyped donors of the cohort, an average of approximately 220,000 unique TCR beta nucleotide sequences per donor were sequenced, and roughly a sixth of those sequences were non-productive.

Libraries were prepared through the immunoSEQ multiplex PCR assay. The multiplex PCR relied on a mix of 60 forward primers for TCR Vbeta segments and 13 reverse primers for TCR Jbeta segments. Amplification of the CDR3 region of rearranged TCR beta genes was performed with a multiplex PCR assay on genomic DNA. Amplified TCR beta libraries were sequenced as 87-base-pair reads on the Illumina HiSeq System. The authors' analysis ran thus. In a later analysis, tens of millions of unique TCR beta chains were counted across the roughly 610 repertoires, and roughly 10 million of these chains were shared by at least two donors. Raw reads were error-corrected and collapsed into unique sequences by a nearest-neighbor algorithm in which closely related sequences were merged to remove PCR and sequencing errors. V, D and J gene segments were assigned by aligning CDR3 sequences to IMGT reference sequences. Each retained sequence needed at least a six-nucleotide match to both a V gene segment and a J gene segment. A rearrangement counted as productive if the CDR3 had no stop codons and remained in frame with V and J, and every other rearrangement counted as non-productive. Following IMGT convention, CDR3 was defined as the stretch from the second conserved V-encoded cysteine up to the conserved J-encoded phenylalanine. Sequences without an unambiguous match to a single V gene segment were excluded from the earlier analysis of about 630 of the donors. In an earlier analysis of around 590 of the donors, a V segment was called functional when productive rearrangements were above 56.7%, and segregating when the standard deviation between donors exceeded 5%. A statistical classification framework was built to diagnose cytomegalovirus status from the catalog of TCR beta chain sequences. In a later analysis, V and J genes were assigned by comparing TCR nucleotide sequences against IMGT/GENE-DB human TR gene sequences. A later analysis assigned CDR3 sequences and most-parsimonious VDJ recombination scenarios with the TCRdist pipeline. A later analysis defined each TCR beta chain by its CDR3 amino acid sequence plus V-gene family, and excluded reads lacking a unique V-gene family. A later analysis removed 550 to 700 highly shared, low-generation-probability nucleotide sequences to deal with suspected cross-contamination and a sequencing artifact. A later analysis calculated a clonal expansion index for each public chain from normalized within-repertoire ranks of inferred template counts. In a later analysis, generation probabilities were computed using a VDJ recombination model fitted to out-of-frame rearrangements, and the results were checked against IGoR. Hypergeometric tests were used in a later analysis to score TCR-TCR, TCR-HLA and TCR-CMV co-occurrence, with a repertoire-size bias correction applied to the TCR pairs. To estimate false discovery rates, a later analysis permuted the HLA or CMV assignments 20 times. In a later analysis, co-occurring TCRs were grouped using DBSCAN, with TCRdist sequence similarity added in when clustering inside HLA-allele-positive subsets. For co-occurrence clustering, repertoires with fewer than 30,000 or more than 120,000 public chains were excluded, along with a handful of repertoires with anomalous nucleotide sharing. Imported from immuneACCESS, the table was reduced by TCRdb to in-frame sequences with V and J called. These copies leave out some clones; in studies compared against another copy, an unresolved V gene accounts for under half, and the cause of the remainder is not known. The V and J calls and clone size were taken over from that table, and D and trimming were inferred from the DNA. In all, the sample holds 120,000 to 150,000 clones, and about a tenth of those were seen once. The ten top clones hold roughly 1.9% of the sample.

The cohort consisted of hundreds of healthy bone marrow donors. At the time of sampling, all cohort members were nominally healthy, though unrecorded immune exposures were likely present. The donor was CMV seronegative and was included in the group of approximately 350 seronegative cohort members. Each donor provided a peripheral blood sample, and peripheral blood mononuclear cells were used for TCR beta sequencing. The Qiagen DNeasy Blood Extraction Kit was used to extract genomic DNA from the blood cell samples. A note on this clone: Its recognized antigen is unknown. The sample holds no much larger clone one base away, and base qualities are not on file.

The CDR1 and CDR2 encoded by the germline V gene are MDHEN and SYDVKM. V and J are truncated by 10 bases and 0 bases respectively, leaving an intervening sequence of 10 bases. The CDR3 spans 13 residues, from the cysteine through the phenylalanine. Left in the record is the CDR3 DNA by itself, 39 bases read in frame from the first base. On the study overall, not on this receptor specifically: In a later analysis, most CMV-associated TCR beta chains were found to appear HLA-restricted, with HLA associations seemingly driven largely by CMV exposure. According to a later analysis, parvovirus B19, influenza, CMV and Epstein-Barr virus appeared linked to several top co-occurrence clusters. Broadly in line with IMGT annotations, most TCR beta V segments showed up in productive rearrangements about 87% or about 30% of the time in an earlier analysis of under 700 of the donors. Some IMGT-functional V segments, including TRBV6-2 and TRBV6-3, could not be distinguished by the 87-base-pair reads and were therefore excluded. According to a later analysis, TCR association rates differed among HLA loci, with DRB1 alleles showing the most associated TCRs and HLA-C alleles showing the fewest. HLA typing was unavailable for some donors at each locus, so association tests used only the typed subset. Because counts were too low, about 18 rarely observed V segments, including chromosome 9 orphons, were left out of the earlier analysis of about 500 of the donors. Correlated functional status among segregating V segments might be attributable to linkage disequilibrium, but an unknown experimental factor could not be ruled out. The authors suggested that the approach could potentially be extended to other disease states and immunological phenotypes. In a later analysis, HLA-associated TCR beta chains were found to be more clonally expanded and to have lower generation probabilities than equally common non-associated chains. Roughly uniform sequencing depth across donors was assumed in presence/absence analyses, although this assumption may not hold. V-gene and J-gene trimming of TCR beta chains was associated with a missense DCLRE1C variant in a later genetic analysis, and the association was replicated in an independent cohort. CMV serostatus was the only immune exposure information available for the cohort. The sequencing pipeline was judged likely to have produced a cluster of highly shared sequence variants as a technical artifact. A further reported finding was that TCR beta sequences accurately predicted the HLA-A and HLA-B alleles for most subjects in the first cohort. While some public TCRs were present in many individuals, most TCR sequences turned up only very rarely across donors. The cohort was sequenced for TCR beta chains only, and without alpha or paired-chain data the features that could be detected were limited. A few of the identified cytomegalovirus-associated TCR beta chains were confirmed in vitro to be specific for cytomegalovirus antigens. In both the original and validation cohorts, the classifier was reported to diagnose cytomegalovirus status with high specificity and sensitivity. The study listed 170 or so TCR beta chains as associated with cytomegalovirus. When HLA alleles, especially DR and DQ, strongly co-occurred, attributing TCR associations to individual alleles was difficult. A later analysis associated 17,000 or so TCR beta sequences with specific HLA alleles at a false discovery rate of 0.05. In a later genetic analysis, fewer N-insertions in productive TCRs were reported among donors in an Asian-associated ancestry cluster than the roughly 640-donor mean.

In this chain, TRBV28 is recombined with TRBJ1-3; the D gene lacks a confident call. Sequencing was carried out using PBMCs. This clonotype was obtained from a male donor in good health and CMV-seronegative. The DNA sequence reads TGTGCCACCCAGACTGTCTCTGGAAACACCATATATTTT. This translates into CATQTVSGNTIYF.